This T cell receptor beta chain originates from a study of shared clonotypes between healthy human individuals. This clone was recorded only once. Its specificity is unknown. Study-level findings and limits: Sequencing of the sorted subsets was shown by rarefaction to be incomplete despite large depth. Clonotypes not shared had lower generation probabilities than those common to all four donors. Memory subsets generally showed lower estimated richness than naive subsets. Approximately 5% of naive CD4 clonotypes were shared across four donors.

Method: immunoSEQ multiplex PCR; TCRdb's copy keeps in-frame clones and lacks some. This sample has about 680,000 clones, with approximately 79% found just once. The CDR3 runs to 14 residues. With 5 bases clipped from V and 5 bases from J, the junction kept 5 bases outside the gene matches. Germline loops: CDR1 SGHAT, CDR2 FQNNGV. Source material: memory CD4+ T cells sorted from blood. Subset indicated: CD45RA-negative fraction. This chain connects TRBV11-2 to TRBJ2-5, with 10 nucleotides matching TRBD1. The source is a woman in her 30s in good health. The CDR3 here is CASSPWTGGETQYF. The CDR3 DNA reads TGTGCCAGCAGCCCGTGGACAGGGGGTGAGACCCAGTACTTC.